This T cell receptor beta chain was captured by sequencing in a study of type 1 regulatory T cells. Whole-study findings and limits: Compared with non-type 1 regulatory T cells, type 1 regulatory T cells showed a more restricted TCR repertoire.

The germline V gene has CDR1 SGHAT and CDR2 FQNNGV. This CDR3 has 16 amino acids. Trimming pared 2 bases from V and 6 bases from J, leaving 16 bases between. TCRdb fed the reads into MiXCR, producing one record per CDR3 protein. This table has 65,000 to 80,000 distinct CDR3 sequences, less than 25% appearing once. For this clonotype: Its antigen is undetermined.

The chain links TRBV11-2 to TRBJ2-2, with D tentatively TRBD2 (6 bases). This receptor was taken from a human donor in good health. Sequences were obtained from cultured type 1 regulatory T (Tr1) cells, either the whole culture or a sorted fraction (not recorded which). CDR3 coding DNA: TGTGCCAGCAGCTTAAGACGACTAGTTGATGCCGGGGAGCTGTTTTTT. Its protein product is CASSLRRLVDAGELFF.